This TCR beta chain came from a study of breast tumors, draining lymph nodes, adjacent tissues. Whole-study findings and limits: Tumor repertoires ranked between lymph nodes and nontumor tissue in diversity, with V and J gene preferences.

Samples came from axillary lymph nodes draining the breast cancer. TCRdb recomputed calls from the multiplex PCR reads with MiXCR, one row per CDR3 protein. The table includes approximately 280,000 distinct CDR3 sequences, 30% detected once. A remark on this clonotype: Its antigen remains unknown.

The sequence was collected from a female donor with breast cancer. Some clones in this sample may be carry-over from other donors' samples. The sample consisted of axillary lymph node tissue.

The CDR3 is CASSSQGLNAEAFF. In nucleotides, the CDR3 is TGTGCCAGCAGCTCACAGGGACTAAACGCTGAAGCTTTCTTT. The gene calls are TRBV7-9 and TRBJ1-1, with D maybe TRBD1 (6 bases). The CDR3 spans 14 residues. Germline V CDR1 and CDR2: SEHNR, FQNEAQ (reference sequence). The V end lost 4 bases, the J end lost 6 bases, and 15 bases lay between the germline ends.